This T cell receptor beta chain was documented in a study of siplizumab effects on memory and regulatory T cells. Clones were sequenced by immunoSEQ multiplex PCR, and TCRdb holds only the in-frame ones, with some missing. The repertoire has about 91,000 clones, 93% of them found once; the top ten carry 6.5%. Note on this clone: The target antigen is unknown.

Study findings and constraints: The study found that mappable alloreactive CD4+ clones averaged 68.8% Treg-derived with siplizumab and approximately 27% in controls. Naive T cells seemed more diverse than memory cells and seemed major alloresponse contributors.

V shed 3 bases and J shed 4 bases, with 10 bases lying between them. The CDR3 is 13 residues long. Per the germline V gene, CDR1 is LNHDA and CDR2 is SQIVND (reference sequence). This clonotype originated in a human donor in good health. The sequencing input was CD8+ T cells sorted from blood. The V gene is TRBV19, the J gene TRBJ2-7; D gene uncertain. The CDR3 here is CASSIGQDYEQYF. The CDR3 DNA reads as TGTGCCAGTAGTATCGGTCAGGATTACGAGCAGTACTTC.